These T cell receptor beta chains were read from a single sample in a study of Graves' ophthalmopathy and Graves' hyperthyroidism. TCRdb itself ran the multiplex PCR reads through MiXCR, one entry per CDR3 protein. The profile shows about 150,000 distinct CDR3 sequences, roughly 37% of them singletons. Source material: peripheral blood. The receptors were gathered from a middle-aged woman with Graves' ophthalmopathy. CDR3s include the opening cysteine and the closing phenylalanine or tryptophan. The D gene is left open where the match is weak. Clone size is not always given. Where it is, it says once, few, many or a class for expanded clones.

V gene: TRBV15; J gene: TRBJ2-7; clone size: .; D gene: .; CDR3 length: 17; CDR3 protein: CATSRELSGAGSYEQYF; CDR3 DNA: TGTGCCACCAGCAGAGAGCTTTCGGGGGCTGGATCCTACGAGCAGTACTTC
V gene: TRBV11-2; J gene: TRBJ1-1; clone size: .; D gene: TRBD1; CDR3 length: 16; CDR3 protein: CASSPRTGQMNTEAFF; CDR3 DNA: TGTGCCAGCAGCCCCCGGACAGGTCAGATGAACACTGAAGCTTTCTTT
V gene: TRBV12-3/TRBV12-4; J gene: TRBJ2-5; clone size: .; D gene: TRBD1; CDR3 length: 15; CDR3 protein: CASSAYGTGKETQYF; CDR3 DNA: TGTGCCAGCAGTGCATACGGGACAGGGAAAGAGACCCAGTACTTC
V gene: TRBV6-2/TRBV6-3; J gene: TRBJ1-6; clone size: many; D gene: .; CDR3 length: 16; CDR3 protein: CASSYRKSSYNSPLHF; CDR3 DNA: TGTGCCAGCAGTTATAGGAAGAGCTCCTATAATTCACCCCTCCACTTT
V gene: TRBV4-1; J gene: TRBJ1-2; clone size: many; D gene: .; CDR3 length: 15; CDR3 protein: CASSREPQGRDGYTF; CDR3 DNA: TGTGCCAGCAGCCGTGAACCTCAGGGGAGAGATGGCTACACCTTC
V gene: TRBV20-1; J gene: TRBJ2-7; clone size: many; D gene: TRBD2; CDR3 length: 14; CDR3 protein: CSASSSGTTYEQYF; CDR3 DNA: TGCAGTGCTAGTTCTAGCGGGACTACCTACGAGCAGTACTTC
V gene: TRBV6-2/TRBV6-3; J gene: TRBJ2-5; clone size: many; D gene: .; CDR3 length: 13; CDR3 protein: CASSHDRRETQYF; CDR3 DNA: TGTGCCAGCAGTCACGACAGGCGAGAGACCCAGTACTTC
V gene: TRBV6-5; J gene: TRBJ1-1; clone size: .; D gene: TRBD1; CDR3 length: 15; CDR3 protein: CASSYFRGRRAEAFF; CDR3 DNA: TGTGCCAGCAGTTACTTCAGGGGGCGAAGGGCTGAAGCTTTCTTT
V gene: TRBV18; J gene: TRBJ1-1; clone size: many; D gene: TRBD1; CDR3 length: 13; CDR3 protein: CASSRGQDTEAFF; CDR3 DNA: TGTGCCAGCTCAAGGGGACAGGACACTGAAGCTTTCTTT
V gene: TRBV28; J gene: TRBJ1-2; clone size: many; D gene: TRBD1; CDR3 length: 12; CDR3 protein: CASAITTDRRTF; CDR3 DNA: TGTGCCAGCGCTATAACTACGGACAGGAGAACCTTC
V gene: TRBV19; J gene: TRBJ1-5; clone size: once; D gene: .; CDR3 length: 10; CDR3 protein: CASSPGPQHF; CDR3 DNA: TGTGCCAGTAGTCCGGGGCCCCAGCATTTT
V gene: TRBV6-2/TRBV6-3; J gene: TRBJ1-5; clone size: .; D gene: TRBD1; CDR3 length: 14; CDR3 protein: CASKGSGGNQPQHF; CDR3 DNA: TGTGCCAGCAAAGGGTCAGGGGGGAATCAGCCCCAGCATTTT
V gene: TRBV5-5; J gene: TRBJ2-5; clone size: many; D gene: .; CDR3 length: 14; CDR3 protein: CASSLGWEVETQYF; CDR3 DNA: TGTGCCAGCAGCTTGGGGTGGGAGGTAGAGACCCAGTACTTC
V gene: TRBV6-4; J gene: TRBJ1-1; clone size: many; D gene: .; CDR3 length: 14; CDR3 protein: CASSSDRLSTEAFF; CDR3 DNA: TGTGCCAGCAGCTCTGACAGGTTGAGCACTGAAGCTTTCTTT
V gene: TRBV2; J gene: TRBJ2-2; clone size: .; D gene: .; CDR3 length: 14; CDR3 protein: CASRADANTGELFF; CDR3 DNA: TGTGCCAGCAGGGCGGACGCGAACACCGGGGAGCTGTTTTTT
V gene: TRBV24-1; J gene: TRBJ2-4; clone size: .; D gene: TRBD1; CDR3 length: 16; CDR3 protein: CATSDAGQGAENIQYF; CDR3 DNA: TGTGCCACCAGTGACGCGGGACAGGGGGCGGAAAACATTCAGTACTTC
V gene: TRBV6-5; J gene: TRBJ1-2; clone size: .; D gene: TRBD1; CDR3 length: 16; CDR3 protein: CASSYSGTGSNYGYTF; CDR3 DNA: TGTGCCAGCAGTTACTCTGGGACAGGGTCTAACTATGGCTACACCTTC
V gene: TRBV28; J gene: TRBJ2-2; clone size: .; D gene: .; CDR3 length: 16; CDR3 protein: CASSTFVAANTGELFF; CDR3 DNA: TGTGCCAGCAGCACCTTTGTCGCAGCGAACACCGGGGAGCTGTTTTTT
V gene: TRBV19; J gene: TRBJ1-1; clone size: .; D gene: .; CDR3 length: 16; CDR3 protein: CASSLFPGRTNTEAFF; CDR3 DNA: TGTGCCAGTAGTCTCTTTCCAGGCCGAACGAACACTGAAGCTTTCTTT
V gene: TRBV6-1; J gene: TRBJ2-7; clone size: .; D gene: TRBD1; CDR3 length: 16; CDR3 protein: CASRALGTGSSYEQYF; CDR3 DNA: TGTGCCAGCAGGGCTCTCGGGACAGGAAGCTCCTACGAGCAGTACTTC
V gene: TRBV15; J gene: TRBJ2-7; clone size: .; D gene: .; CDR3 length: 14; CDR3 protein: CATSRDYSVYEQYF; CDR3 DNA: TGTGCCACCAGCAGAGACTACTCGGTCTACGAGCAGTACTTC
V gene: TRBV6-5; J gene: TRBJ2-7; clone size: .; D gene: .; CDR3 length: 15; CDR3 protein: CASSLLDREGYEQYF; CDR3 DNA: TGTGCCAGCAGTTTGCTCGACAGGGAGGGTTACGAGCAGTACTTC
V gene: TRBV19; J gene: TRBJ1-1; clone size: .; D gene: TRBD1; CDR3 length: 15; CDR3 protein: CASSPRTGDNTEAFF; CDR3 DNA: TGTGCCAGTAGTCCAAGGACAGGGGATAACACTGAAGCTTTCTTT
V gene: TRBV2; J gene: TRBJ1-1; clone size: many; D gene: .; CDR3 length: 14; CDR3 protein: CASRGRGYDTEAFF; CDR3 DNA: TGTGCCAGCAGGGGTCGAGGCTATGACACTGAAGCTTTCTTT
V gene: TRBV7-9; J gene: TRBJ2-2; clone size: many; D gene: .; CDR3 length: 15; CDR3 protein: CASSPYIHNTGELFF; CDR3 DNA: TGTGCCAGCAGCCCTTACATACACAACACCGGGGAGCTGTTTTTT
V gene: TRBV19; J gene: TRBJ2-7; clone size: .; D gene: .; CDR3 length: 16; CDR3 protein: CASSGDQHGSHYEQYF; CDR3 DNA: TGTGCCAGTAGCGGCGACCAGCACGGCAGTCACTACGAGCAGTACTTC
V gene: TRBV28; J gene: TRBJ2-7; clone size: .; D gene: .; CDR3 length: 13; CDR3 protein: CASSLVALQEQYF; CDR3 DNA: TGTGCCAGCAGTCTCGTGGCCCTTCAAGAGCAGTACTTC
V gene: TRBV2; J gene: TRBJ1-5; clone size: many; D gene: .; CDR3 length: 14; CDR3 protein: CASSYSRTYQPQHF; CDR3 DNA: TGTGCCAGCAGTTATTCCCGAACCTATCAGCCCCAGCATTTT
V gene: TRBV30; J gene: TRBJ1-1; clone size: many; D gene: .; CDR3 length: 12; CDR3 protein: CAWSRPNTEAFF; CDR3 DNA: TGTGCCTGGAGTAGGCCGAACACTGAAGCTTTCTTT
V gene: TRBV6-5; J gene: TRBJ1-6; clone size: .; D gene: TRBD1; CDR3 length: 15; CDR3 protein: CASSLPQGDNSPLHF; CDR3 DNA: TGTGCCAGCAGTTTACCACAGGGGGACAATTCACCCCTCCACTTT
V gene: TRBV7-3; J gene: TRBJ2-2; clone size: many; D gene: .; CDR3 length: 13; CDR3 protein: CASSLYSAGELFF; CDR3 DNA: TGTGCCAGCAGCTTATATAGCGCCGGGGAGCTGTTTTTT
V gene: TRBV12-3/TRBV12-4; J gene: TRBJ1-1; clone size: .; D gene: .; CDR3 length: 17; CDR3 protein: CASSYSFPWGGNTEAFF; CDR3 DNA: TGTGCCAGCAGTTACTCCTTTCCATGGGGGGGGAACACTGAAGCTTTCTTT
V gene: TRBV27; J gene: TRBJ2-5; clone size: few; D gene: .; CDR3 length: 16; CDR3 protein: CASSLRGVVGQETQYF; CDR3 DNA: TGTGCCAGCAGTTTAAGGGGGGTTGTCGGACAAGAGACCCAGTACTTC
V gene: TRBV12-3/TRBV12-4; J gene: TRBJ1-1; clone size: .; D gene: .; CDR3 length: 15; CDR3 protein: CASSWAQGQNTEAFF; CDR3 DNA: TGTGCCAGCAGTTGGGCACAGGGACAGAACACTGAAGCTTTCTTT
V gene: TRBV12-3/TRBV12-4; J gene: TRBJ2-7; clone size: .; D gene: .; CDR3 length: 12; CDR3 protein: CASSTGDYEQYF; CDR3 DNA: TGTGCCAGCAGTACAGGTGACTACGAGCAGTACTTC
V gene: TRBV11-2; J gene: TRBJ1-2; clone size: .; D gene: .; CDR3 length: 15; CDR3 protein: CASSPLPPSPYGYTF; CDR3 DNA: TGTGCCAGCAGCCCCCTACCCCCTTCCCCTTATGGCTACACCTTC
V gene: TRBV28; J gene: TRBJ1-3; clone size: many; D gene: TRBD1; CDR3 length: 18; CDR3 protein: CASFGLWGTDFSGNTIYF; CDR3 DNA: TGTGCCAGCTTTGGTCTTTGGGGGACAGACTTCTCTGGAAACACCATATATTTT
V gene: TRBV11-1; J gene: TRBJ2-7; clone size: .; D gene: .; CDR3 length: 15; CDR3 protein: CASSLGPGQFDEQYF; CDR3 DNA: TGTGCCAGCAGCTTAGGCCCGGGGCAGTTCGACGAGCAGTACTTC
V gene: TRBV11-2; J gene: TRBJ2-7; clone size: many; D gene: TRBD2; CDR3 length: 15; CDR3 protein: CASSGTSGGFYEQYF; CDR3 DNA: TGTGCCAGCAGCGGGACTAGCGGGGGTTTCTACGAGCAGTACTTC
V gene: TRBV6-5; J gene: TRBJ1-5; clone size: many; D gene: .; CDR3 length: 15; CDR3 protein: CASSYSRGSNQPQHF; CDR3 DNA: TGTGCCAGCAGTTACTCTAGGGGTTCGAATCAGCCCCAGCATTTT
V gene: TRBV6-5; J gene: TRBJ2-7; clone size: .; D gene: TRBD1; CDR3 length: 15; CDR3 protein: CASSYAEGQGYEQYF; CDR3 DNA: TGTGCCAGCAGTTACGCCGAGGGACAGGGCTACGAGCAGTACTTC
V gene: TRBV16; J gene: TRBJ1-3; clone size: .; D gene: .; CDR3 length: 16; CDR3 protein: CASSQPSKVTGNTIYF; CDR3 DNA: TGTGCCAGCAGCCAACCGTCGAAGGTTACTGGAAACACCATATATTTT
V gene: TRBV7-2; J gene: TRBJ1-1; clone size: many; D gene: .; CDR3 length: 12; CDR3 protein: CASSLTILEAFF; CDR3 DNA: TGTGCCAGCAGCTTAACTATCCTTGAAGCTTTCTTT
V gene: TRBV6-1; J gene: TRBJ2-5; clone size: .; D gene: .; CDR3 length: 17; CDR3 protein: CASSEAGIAGPQETQYF; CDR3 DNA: TGTGCCAGCAGTGAAGCCGGTATTGCGGGACCTCAAGAGACCCAGTACTTC
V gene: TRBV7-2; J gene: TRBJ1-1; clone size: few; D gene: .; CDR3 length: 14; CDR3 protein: CASSVRVGSTEAFF; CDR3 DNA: TGTGCCAGCAGCGTCAGGGTAGGGTCCACTGAAGCTTTCTTT
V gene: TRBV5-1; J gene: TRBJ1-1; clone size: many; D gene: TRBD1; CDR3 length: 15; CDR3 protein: CASSLPGQGNTEAFF; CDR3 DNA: TGTGCCAGCAGTTTACCCGGACAGGGGAACACTGAAGCTTTCTTT
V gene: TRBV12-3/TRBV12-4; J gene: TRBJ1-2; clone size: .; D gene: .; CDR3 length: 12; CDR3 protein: CASQDRHYGYTF; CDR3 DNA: TGTGCCAGCCAAGACAGACACTATGGCTACACCTTC
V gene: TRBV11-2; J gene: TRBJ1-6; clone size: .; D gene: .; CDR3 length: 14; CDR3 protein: CASSLEVGASPLHF; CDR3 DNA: TGTGCCAGCAGCTTAGAAGTCGGGGCTTCACCCCTCCACTTT
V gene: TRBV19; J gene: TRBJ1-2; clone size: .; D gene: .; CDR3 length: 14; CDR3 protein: CASSKVAGIEGYTF; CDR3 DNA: TGTGCCAGTAGTAAGGTGGCGGGTATCGAGGGCTACACCTTC
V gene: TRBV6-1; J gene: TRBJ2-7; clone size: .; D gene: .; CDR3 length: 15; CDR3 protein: CASRRGQMSSYEQYF; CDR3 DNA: TGTGCCAGTAGGCGGGGGCAAATGAGCAGCTACGAGCAGTACTTC
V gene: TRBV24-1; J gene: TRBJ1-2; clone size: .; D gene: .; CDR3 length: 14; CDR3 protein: CATSDNGQFYGYTF; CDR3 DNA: TGTGCCACCAGTGATAACGGACAGTTCTATGGCTACACCTTC
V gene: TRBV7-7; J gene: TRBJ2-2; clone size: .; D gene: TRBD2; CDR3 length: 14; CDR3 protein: CASSPSGSTGELFF; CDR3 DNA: TGTGCTAGCAGTCCCAGCGGGAGCACCGGGGAGCTGTTTTTT
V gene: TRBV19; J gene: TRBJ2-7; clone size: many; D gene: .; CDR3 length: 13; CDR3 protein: CASRDGQFYEQYF; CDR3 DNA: TGTGCCAGTAGGGACGGACAATTCTACGAGCAGTACTTC
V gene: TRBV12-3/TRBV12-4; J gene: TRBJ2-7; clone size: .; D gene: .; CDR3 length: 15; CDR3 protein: CASTPIGGAGYEQYF; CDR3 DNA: TGTGCCAGCACCCCTATTGGGGGGGCAGGGTACGAGCAGTACTTC
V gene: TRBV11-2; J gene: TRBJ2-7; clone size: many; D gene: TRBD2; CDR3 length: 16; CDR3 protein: CASSPAPTSGSYEQYF; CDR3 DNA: TGTGCCAGCAGCCCCGCCCCGACTAGCGGGTCCTACGAGCAGTACTTC
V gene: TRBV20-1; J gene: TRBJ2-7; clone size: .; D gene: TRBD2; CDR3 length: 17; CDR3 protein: CSAVITSGSPLPYEQYF; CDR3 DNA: TGCAGTGCTGTAATCACTAGCGGGAGTCCCCTCCCCTACGAGCAGTACTTC
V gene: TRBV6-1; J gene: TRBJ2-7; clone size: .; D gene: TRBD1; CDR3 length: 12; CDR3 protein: CASGQGGYEQYF; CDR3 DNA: TGTGCCAGCGGACAGGGCGGATACGAGCAGTACTTC